One and the same sample provided the 11 T cell receptor beta chains below, sequenced in a study of blood T cell repertoires in COVID-19. Sequencing used immunoSEQ multiplex PCR; TCRdb keeps in-frame clones, though not all of them. The sample shows over 120,000 clones, around 86% of them seen only once. The source material was PBMCs or T cells enriched from blood (not recorded which). The source of these receptors is a man aged 45-60 years who had recovered from COVID-19.

The rearrangement links TRBV2 to TRBJ1-2, with D tentatively TRBD1 (6 bases). The CDR3 is 15 amino acids. From germline, CDR1 is SNHLY and CDR2 FYNNEI. Trimming shortened V by 4 bases and J by 0 bases, and 12 bases separated the two germline ends. DNA of the CDR3: TGTGCCAGCAGTGGTACAGGGATAACTAACTATGGCTACACCTTC. Protein: CASSGTGITNYGYTF.

The chain employs TRBV5-5 and TRBJ2-5; 12 bases align to TRBD2. Unmatched junction bases numbered 5, after V lost 3 bases and J lost 5 bases. Germline loops: CDR1 SGHKS, CDR2 YYEKEE (reference sequence). The CDR3 is 15 amino acids. This chain's CDR3 is CASSSGLAGMETQYF. CDR3 nucleotide sequence: TGTGCCAGCAGCTCCGGACTAGCGGGGATGGAGACCCAGTACTTC.

This chain connects TRBV19 to TRBJ1-2; no clear D gene. The V and J ends lost 7 bases and 4 bases respectively, with 16 bases between them. This CDR3 is 14 amino acids long. CDR1 and CDR2 from the germline V gene are LNHDA and SQIVND (reference sequence). The CDR3 spells CASNTEVRGYGYTF. DNA for the CDR3: TGTGCCAGTAACACTGAGGTGAGAGGCTATGGCTACACCTTC.

V gene TRBV11-2 combines with J gene TRBJ2-2; 7 nucleotides line up with TRBD2. Germline V CDR1 and CDR2: SGHAT, FQNNGV. V gave up 0 bases and J gave up 5 bases; unmatched junction bases: 9. The CDR3 has 17 amino acids. CDR3 sequence reads: CASSLEVASGYTGELFF. CDR3 coding DNA: TGTGCCAGCAGCTTAGAGGTCGCTAGCGGATATACCGGGGAGCTGTTTTTT.

The rearrangement links TRBV30 to TRBJ1-2; 10 nucleotides line up with TRBD1. This CDR3 is 11 amino acids long. Germline assignment: CDR1 GTSNPN and CDR2 SVGIG (reference sequence). With 5 bases clipped from V and 6 bases from J, the junction kept 0 bases outside the gene matches. CDR3 loop: CAWGTGDGYTF. CDR3 in DNA: TGTGCCTGGGGGACAGGGGATGGCTACACCTTC.

This clone was seen only a few times. The chain combines TRBV12-3 or TRBV12-4 with TRBJ1-1, with unresolved D. This CDR3 has 13 amino acids. V gave up 6 bases and J gave up 1 base, with 9 bases separating them. CDR3: CASRQRENTEAFF. The CDR3 DNA is TGTGCCAGCAGGCAGCGGGAGAACACTGAAGCTTTCTTT.

The chain uses TRBV19 and TRBJ2-6; D might be TRBD2 (6 bases). Deletions cut 3 bases from V and 0 bases from J, with 15 bases between. The CDR3 is made up of 18 amino acids. The germline gives CDR1 LNHDA, CDR2 SQIVND (reference sequence). The CDR3 loop is CASSMVSGSDSGANVLTF. CDR3 bases: TGTGCCAGTAGTATGGTTAGCGGTAGTGACTCTGGGGCCAACGTCCTGACTTTC.

The chain recombines TRBV19 with TRBJ1-4, with a possible D match to TRBD1 (6 bases). Germline CDR1 reads LNHDA; CDR2 reads SQIVND (reference sequence). There are 13 residues in the CDR3. Between the trimmed V and J ends, which lost 8 bases and 8 bases, there was a span of 15 bases. Here the CDR3 DNA reads TGTGCCAGTGCCGGGACAAGGGGGGAAAAACTGTTTTTT. Its translation is CASAGTRGEKLFF.

The CDR3 reads CASSPAGTVYGYTF. In DNA, the CDR3 is TGTGCCAGTAGCCCAGCCGGGACAGTCTATGGCTACACCTTC. The rearrangement uses TRBV19 and TRBJ1-2; TRBD1 agrees at 7 bases. Losses at the gene ends were 6 bases for V and 4 bases for J; bases not matched to a gene: 8. Germline CDR1 is LNHDA and CDR2 is SQIVND (reference sequence). The CDR3 consists of 14 residues.

The genes are TRBV3-1 (or the pseudogene TRBV3-2) and TRBJ2-2; D call uncertain. The CDR3 runs 14 residues. The V and J ends lost 4 bases and 0 bases respectively, with 6 bases between them. The germline CDR1 and CDR2 sequences are LGHDT and YNNKEL (reference sequence). The CDR3: CASSPPSNTGELFF. The CDR3 nucleotides are TGTGCCAGCAGCCCCCCCTCGAACACCGGGGAGCTGTTTTTT.

This sequence joins TRBV18 and TRBJ1-3, with D perhaps TRBD1 (5 bases). The CDR3 covers 14 residues. Germline CDR1 KGHSH, CDR2 LQKENI. V gave up 1 base and J gave up 2 bases, with 6 bases separating them. As DNA, the CDR3 is TGTGCCAGCTCACCACAGGGGACTGGAAACACCATATATTTT. Translated: CASSPQGTGNTIYF.